Each of the 21 T cell receptor beta chains below was sequenced from the same sample in a study of monozygotic twins with inflammatory bowel disease. TCRdb re-called the 5' RACE reads; one entry per CDR3 protein, DNA not given. This repertoire includes 300,000 to 400,000 distinct CDR3 sequences. Sequencing was carried out using blood. These receptors came from a human donor with ulcerative colitis or Crohn's disease, or a healthy co-twin of an affected twin (not recorded which).

The chain couples TRBV11-2 to TRBJ2-5. The CDR3 is 16 residues long. Per the germline V gene, CDR1 is SGHAT and CDR2 is FQNNGV. The CDR3 loop is CASSSIADTPGETQYF.

This chain joins TRBV7-9 and TRBJ2-1; TCRdb calls TRBD1, which cannot be checked without DNA. Germline V gene lookup returns CDR1 SEHNR and CDR2 FQNEAQ (reference sequence). The CDR3 loop spans 12 amino acids. This CDR3 is CASSPMTGVKFF.

The chain links TRBV5-6 to TRBJ2-6; the TCRdb call, TRBD2, lacks DNA for checking. Germline-derived CDR1 and CDR2 are SGHDT and YYEEEE. CDR3 size: 19 residues. CDR3 residues: CASSLEGLWGSVGANVLTF.

Here the CDR3 reads CASSPPGLEGNIQYF. V gene TRBV7-3 combines with J gene TRBJ2-4; checking the TCRdb D call of TRBD1 is not possible without DNA. The CDR3 contains 15 residues. Germline V gene lookup returns CDR1 SGHTA and CDR2 FQGTGA. Looking up the rest from reference TRBV7-3 and TRBJ2-4 gives the full variable domain: GAGVSQTPSNKVTEKGKYVELRCDPISGHTALYWYRQSLGQGPEFLIYFQGTGAADDSGLPNDRFFAVRPEGSVSTLKIQRTERGDSAVYLCASSPPGLEGNIQYFGAGTRLSVL.

This chain joins TRBV28 and TRBJ2-3. This CDR3 region has 13 residues. Germline V gene sequence: CDR1 MDHEN, CDR2 SYDVKM. The CDR3 loop reads CASSSQATDTQYF.

J is TRBJ2-2 and V is TRBV5-1; absent DNA, TCRdb's TRBD1 call cannot be checked. CDR3 length: 14 residues. CDR1 is SGHRS, CDR2 YFSETQ, per germline. The CDR3 spells CASSDQGATGELFF. Together with reference TRBV5-1 and TRBJ2-2, the CDR3 gives the full variable domain: KAGVTQTPRYLIKTRGQQVTLSCSPISGHRSVSWYQQTPGQGLQFLFEYFSETQRNKGNFPGRFSGRQFSNSRSEMNVSTLELGDSALYLCASSDQGATGELFFGEGSRLTVL.

The CDR3 loop reads CASSEYTTHGTDTQYF. This chain uses TRBV25-1 with TRBJ2-3. The germline CDR1 and CDR2 sequences are MGHDK and SYGVNS. The CDR3 sequence is 16 residues long.

The chain employs TRBV5-1 and TRBJ2-7; TCRdb designates TRBD2, a call that cannot be tested without DNA. The CDR3 runs 14 residues. The germline CDR1 and CDR2 sequences are SGHRS and YFSETQ. CDR3 region: CASNSGGGSSEQYF.

V is TRBV10-3 and J is TRBJ1-4. The germline CDR1 and CDR2 sequences are ENHRY and SYGVKD. CDR3 length: 13 amino acids. This CDR3 is CAISVTGREKLFF.

CDR3 protein: CASTPMPSGVSETQYF. This chain uses TRBV5-1 with TRBJ2-5; TCRdb designates TRBD2, a call that cannot be tested without DNA. CDR1 and CDR2 from the germline V gene are SGHRS and YFSETQ. The CDR3 is made up of 16 amino acids.

The chain uses TRBV5-1 and TRBJ2-1; TCRdb proposes TRBD1, but this gene call is untestable without DNA. The CDR3 spans 16 residues. Per germline, CDR1 SGHRS and CDR2 YFSETQ. The CDR3 spells CASSASGPGNNNEQFF.

This sequence joins TRBV27 and TRBJ2-6; TCRdb reports TRBD1, a call that lacks DNA to check it against. CDR1 and CDR2 from the germline V gene are MNHEY and SMNVEV (reference sequence). This CDR3 is 15 amino acids long. The CDR3 sequence: CASPDSGSGANVLTF.

V gene TRBV28 combines with J gene TRBJ2-4; with no DNA, the TCRdb D assignment of TRBD1 cannot be verified. The CDR3 is 14 residues long. Germline CDR1 reads MDHEN; CDR2 reads SYDVKM. The CDR3: CASTPQGFGHIQYF.

The rearrangement links TRBV4-1 to TRBJ2-2; the D call from TCRdb, TRBD1, cannot be confirmed without DNA. Germline-derived CDR1 and CDR2 are MGHRA and YSYEKL. The CDR3 covers 15 residues. The CDR3 region is CASSLPATADGELFF.

This chain connects TRBV4-2 to TRBJ1-6; the TCRdb call, TRBD1, lacks DNA for checking. The CDR3 covers 15 residues. CDR1 LGHNA and CDR2 YNFKEQ come from the germline V gene. The CDR3 reads CASSAEQGLNSPLHF.

The rearrangement joins TRBV19 to TRBJ1-5. The CDR3 totals 16 residues. Germline loops: CDR1 LNHDA, CDR2 SQIVND (reference sequence). The CDR3 sequence is CASGPQGPYSNQPQHF. The variable domain in full, with the rest retrieved from reference TRBV19 and TRBJ1-5, is DGGITQSPKYLFRKEGQNVTLSCEQNLNHDAMYWYRQDPGQGLRLIYYSQIVNDFQKGDIAEGYSVSREKKESFPLTVTSAQKNPTAFYLCASGPQGPYSNQPQHFGDGTRLSIL.

V usage is TRBV11-2 and J usage is TRBJ2-1; TCRdb's D call, TRBD1, is unchecked because there is no DNA. In germline, CDR1 is SGHAT, CDR2 FQNNGV. The CDR3 runs 15 residues. CDR3 amino acids: CASSFLDRTYNEQFF. Full variable domain (missing parts from reference TRBV11-2 and TRBJ2-1): EAGVAQSPRYKIIEKRQSVAFWCNPISGHATLYWYQQILGQGPKLLIQFQNNGVVDDSQLPKDRFSAERLKGVDSTLKIQPAKLEDSAVYLCASSFLDRTYNEQFFGPGTRLTVL.

The chain joins TRBV20-1 to TRBJ1-3. Germline V gene lookup returns CDR1 DFQATT and CDR2 SNEGSKA (reference sequence). This CDR3 contains 16 residues. The CDR3 loop reads CSARPESGKVGNTIYF.

This chain joins TRBV15 and TRBJ2-7; there is no DNA to check the TCRdb D call of TRBD1. The CDR3 length is 16 residues. CDR1 and CDR2 (germline): LNHNV, YYDKDF (reference sequence). The CDR3 sequence is CATSRVVGDRGLEQYF. The whole variable domain, filled in from reference TRBV15 and TRBJ2-7, reads DAMVIQNPRYQVTQFGKPVTLSCSQTLNHNVMYWYQQKSSQAPKLLFHYYDKDFNNEADTPDNFQSRRPNTSFCFLDIRSPGLGDTAMYLCATSRVVGDRGLEQYFGPGTRLTVT.

The CDR3 loop is CAWTLTVVSGELFF. This chain joins TRBV30 and TRBJ2-2. The CDR3 loop spans 14 amino acids. CDR1 and CDR2 from the germline V gene are GTSNPN and SVGIG (reference sequence).

The V call is TRBV10-3, the J call TRBJ2-1; there is no DNA to check the TCRdb D call of TRBD2. The CDR3 has 16 residues. The V gene's germline CDR1 is ENHRY and CDR2 SYGVKD. The chain's CDR3 is CAISLAGTSGSIEQFF.